This passage covers 23 T cell receptor beta chains from one sample sequenced in a study of control samples from healthy donors and cancer patients. TCRdb's table, derived via immunoSEQ multiplex PCR, lists solely in-frame clones and lacks some. This table has 96,000 or so clones, more than 80% appearing once. The specimen was blood. The receptors were sampled from a man in his late teens or twenties in good health.

The gene calls are TRBV2 and TRBJ1-5; unclear D gene. CDR1 and CDR2 from the germline V gene are SNHLY and FYNNEI. The V end was cut by 6 bases, the J end by 6 bases, with 12 bases between. This CDR3 comprises 13 residues. CDR3 loop: CASRREEGQPQHF. In nucleotides, the CDR3 is TGTGCCAGCAGGAGGGAGGAGGGTCAGCCCCAGCATTTT.

The chain has TRBV2 and TRBJ2-6; D is unresolved. This CDR3 has 15 amino acids. V lost 4 bases to trimming and J lost 0 bases, with 7 bases between them. Germline V gene sequence: CDR1 SNHLY, CDR2 FYNNEI. The CDR3 is CASSAISSGANVLTF. In DNA form, the CDR3 reads TGTGCCAGCAGTGCTATAAGCTCTGGGGCCAACGTCCTGACTTTC.

Remarks on this clone: The sample contains more than one DNA sequence encoding this CDR3. The gene calls are TRBV27 and TRBJ2-7; 9 bases are shared with TRBD1. Germline V lookup: CDR1 MNHEY, CDR2 SMNVEV (reference sequence). V gave up 2 bases and J gave up 5 bases; unmatched junction bases: 4. The CDR3 is 14 residues long. The CDR3 bases are TGTGCCAGCAGTTTAAGGGACAGGGACGACGAGCAGTACTTC. Protein: CASSLRDRDDEQYF.

This chain connects TRBV12-3 or TRBV12-4 to TRBJ1-5, with a possible D match to TRBD1 (5 bases). V shed 8 bases and J shed 6 bases, with 14 bases lying between them. This CDR3 has 13 residues. In nucleotides, the CDR3 is TGTGCCAGCGGAGAGGTAGGGGTTCAGCCCCAGCATTTT. It yields the protein CASGEVGVQPQHF.

The sample holds one count of this clone. V usage is TRBV7-2 and J usage is TRBJ1-2, with 10 bases that match TRBD1. Looked up from germline, CDR1 is SGHTA and CDR2 is FQGNSA. The CDR3 loop spans 15 amino acids. Unmatched junction bases numbered 7, after V lost 5 bases and J lost 4 bases. In DNA, the CDR3 is TGTGCCAGCAGCGGCCGGGACAGGGGAACCTATGGCTACACCTTC. Its protein product is CASSGRDRGTYGYTF.

This sequence joins TRBV6-2 or TRBV6-3 and TRBJ2-2; 10 nucleotides agree with TRBD2. J gave up 3 bases and V 6 bases, and 4 bases lay outside the gene matches. In germline, CDR1 is MNHEY, CDR2 SVGEGT. The CDR3 is made up of 15 amino acids. CDR3 amino acids: CASSTGTSDTGELFF. The DNA of the CDR3 is TGTGCCAGCAGCACAGGGACTAGCGACACCGGGGAGCTGTTTTTT.

The chain recombines TRBV28 with TRBJ1-5; possible D gene TRBD1, 5 bases. CDR3 length equals 13 residues. The germline V and J ends were trimmed by 5 bases and 11 bases, with 16 bases remaining between them. Per germline, CDR1 MDHEN and CDR2 SYDVKM. The CDR3 sequence is CASSPRQREAQHF. The CDR3 nucleotides are TGTGCCAGCAGTCCACGACAGCGGGAGGCCCAGCATTTT.

The chain links TRBV2 to TRBJ1-1; D unresolved. Trimming shortened V by 1 base and J by 4 bases, and 10 bases separated the two germline ends. From germline, CDR1 is SNHLY and CDR2 FYNNEI. The CDR3 is made up of 14 amino acids. The CDR3 loop is CASSEDGRFTEAFF. CDR3 coding DNA: TGTGCCAGCAGTGAAGACGGCAGATTCACTGAAGCTTTCTTT.

This CDR3 is CASSFGHPSSGANVLTF. DNA for the CDR3: TGTGCCAGCAGCTTCGGGCACCCCAGCTCTGGGGCCAACGTCCTGACTTTC. The gene calls are TRBV7-6 and TRBJ2-6; D is unresolved. This CDR3 is 17 amino acids long. V lost 3 bases, J lost 0 bases, and 12 bases lay in between. From germline, CDR1 is SGHVS and CDR2 FNYEAQ.

The chain recombines TRBV6-4 with TRBJ2-3; D gene uncertain. This CDR3 has 13 amino acids. Between the trimmed V and J ends, which lost 4 bases and 0 bases, there was a span of 5 bases. CDR1 is MRHNA, CDR2 SNTAGT, per germline. CDR3 region: CASSATSTDTQYF. The CDR3 bases are TGTGCCAGCAGTGCAACTAGCACAGATACGCAGTATTTT.

This clone was seen only a few times. The chain combines TRBV27 with TRBJ2-3; 9 bases are shared with TRBD2. CDR1 is MNHEY and CDR2 is SMNVEV in the germline V gene (reference sequence). The CDR3 runs 20 residues. The V gene end was trimmed by 3 bases and the J gene end by 0 bases; junction bases not matched to a gene: 16. CDR3: CASSFMASGVSITSTDTQYF. CDR3 nucleotides: TGTGCCAGCAGTTTTATGGCTAGCGGGGTTTCTATTACCAGCACAGATACGCAGTATTTT.

The V and J genes are TRBV7-9 and TRBJ2-7; possible D gene TRBD1, 5 bases. The germline V and J ends were trimmed by 0 bases and 2 bases, with 11 bases remaining between them. CDR3 size: 15 residues. The germline V gene encodes CDR1 SEHNR and CDR2 FQNEAQ (reference sequence). CDR3 nucleotides: TGTGCCAGCAGCTTAGCGGGGCTCACAGCCTACGAGCAGTACTTC. As protein: CASSLAGLTAYEQYF.

The CDR3 region has the DNA TGTGCCAGCAGTTACCCGCCGGGTCCGTGGTACACTGAAGCTTTCTTT. Its translation is CASSYPPGPWYTEAFF. The V and J genes are TRBV6-5 and TRBJ1-1; unclear D gene. The CDR3 runs to 16 residues. CDR1 and CDR2 (germline): MNHEY, SVGAGI. The V end was cut by 2 bases, the J end by 3 bases, with 16 bases between.

This clone showed up just once. The chain carries TRBV5-1 and TRBJ2-5; 8 positions agree with TRBD1. This CDR3 comprises 15 residues. The germline gives CDR1 SGHRS, CDR2 YFSETQ. V shed 5 bases, J shed 4 bases, and the junction held 10 bases outside the gene matches. DNA of the CDR3: TGCGCCAGCAGACCCGACAGGGGCCAAATAGAGACCCAGTACTTC. This codes for CASRPDRGQIETQYF.

A few counts support this clone. V gene TRBV18 combines with J gene TRBJ1-4, with D tentatively TRBD1 (5 bases). The germline V gene has CDR1 KGHSH and CDR2 LQKENI. This CDR3 contains 13 residues. V was pared by 2 bases and J by 6 bases, with 7 bases between. The CDR3 bases are TGTGCCAGCTCACCAGACAGCTATGAAAAACTGTTTTTT. Protein sequence: CASSPDSYEKLFF.

The chain couples TRBV7-2 to TRBJ1-2, with TRBD1 identical over 10 bases. The V gene end was trimmed by 3 bases and the J gene end by 3 bases; junction bases not matched to a gene: 7. Germline V gene sequence: CDR1 SGHTA, CDR2 FQGNSA. This CDR3 is built from 16 residues. DNA for the CDR3: TGTGCCAGCAGCTTGGGGACAGGGGTGGGTTACTATGGCTACACCTTC. Encoded protein: CASSLGTGVGYYGYTF.

The genes are TRBV25-1 and TRBJ2-1, with D possibly TRBD2 on 5 matching bases. V gave up 0 bases and J gave up 6 bases, with 12 bases separating them. CDR1 and CDR2 from the germline V gene are MGHDK and SYGVNS. CDR3 length: 15 amino acids. The CDR3, as DNA: TGTGCCAGCAGTGAATATGAGGGAGAGATCAATGAGCAGTTCTTC. The encoded protein is CASSEYEGEINEQFF.

The chain uses TRBV5-6 and TRBJ2-7, with 9 bases identical to TRBD1. The germline V gene encodes CDR1 SGHDT and CDR2 YYEEEE. V was clipped by 2 bases and J by 2 bases; unmatched bases: 8. The CDR3 spans 16 residues. DNA of the CDR3: TGTGCCAGCAGCTTTGGGGACAGGGCAATTACCTACGAGCAGTACTTC. Amino acids: CASSFGDRAITYEQYF.

The chain employs TRBV18 and TRBJ1-5, with D perhaps TRBD1 (5 bases). The ends were cut back, 6 bases at V and 4 bases at J, with 13 bases in the middle. The CDR3 is 14 amino acids. Germline CDR1 reads KGHSH; CDR2 reads LQKENI. The CDR3 loop is CASSDRTTNQPQHF. CDR3 in DNA: TGTGCCAGCTCGGATCGGACAACTAATCAGCCCCAGCATTTT.

A note on this clone: A junction boundary mismatches the germline segment, possibly from a read error. The chain carries TRBV2 and TRBJ2-1; D is ambiguous. The CDR3 sequence is 13 residues long. Germline V gene sequence: CDR1 SNHLY, CDR2 FYNNEI. The CDR3 coding sequence is TGTGCCGGCAGCGCCAACTCCTACAATGAGCAGTTCTTC. It codes for CAGSANSYNEQFF.

This sequence joins TRBV2 and TRBJ2-1; TRBD2 matches 12 bases. This CDR3 has 15 residues. J gave up 7 bases and V 5 bases, and 6 bases lay outside the gene matches. Germline V gene data show CDR1 as SNHLY and CDR2 as FYNNEI. This CDR3 reads CASSLRTSGTNEQFF. The CDR3 bases are TGTGCCAGCAGTCTGAGGACTAGCGGGACAAATGAGCAGTTCTTC. Full variable domain (remainder filled in from reference TRBV2 and TRBJ2-1): EPEVTQTPSHQVTQMGQEVILRCVPISNHLYFYWYRQILGQKVEFLVSFYNNEISEKSEIFDDQFSVERPDGSNFTLKIRSTKLEDSAMYFCASSLRTSGTNEQFFGPGTRLTVL.

The chain employs TRBV27 and TRBJ1-1; D gene unclear. Per the germline V gene, CDR1 is MNHEY and CDR2 is SMNVEV (reference sequence). This CDR3 has 17 residues. V was cut by 8 bases and J by 2 bases, with 24 bases left in between. In DNA form, the CDR3 reads TGTGCCAGCGGTATAACTGTGCGCTCCACCGTTAACACTGAAGCTTTCTTT. It codes for CASGITVRSTVNTEAFF.

The chain recombines TRBV25-1 with TRBJ2-1; D uncertain. This CDR3 comprises 16 residues. Germline CDR1 and CDR2: MGHDK and SYGVNS. Trimming left V 4 bases short and J 3 bases short, with 16 bases between. The CDR3: CASSAPPGVLYNEQFF. The CDR3 nucleotides read TGTGCCAGCAGTGCCCCACCAGGAGTTCTCTACAATGAGCAGTTCTTC.